This T cell receptor (beta chain) came from a study of CD8+ T cells in alopecia areata. Overall study: Percent affected scalp area, the SALT score, rated treated patients' severity.

Extraction and reverse transcription of RNA yielded cDNA as the sequencing template. Using immunoSEQ multiplex PCR, the repertoire was profiled, and TCRdb retains in-frame clones only, with some absent. The sample includes around 180,000 clones, over 55% seen only once; the top ten take approximately 0.97%. This clone was recorded a few times. Its antigen is not identified. Broader study findings: Whether baseline CD8+ expansion is linked to response remains uncertain, given a single nonresponder. Scalp clonality and expanded CD8+ clones among the top 100 fell significantly with tofacitinib.

Treatment described: oral pan-JAK inhibitor, 5-10 mg twice daily. Peripheral blood and lesional scalp punch biopsies were taken from alopecia areata patients. V was cut by 4 bases and J by 0 bases, with 10 bases left in between. This CDR3 has 15 residues. Germline V gene sequence: CDR1 SNHLY, CDR2 FYNNEI. The material was CD4+ T cells sorted from blood, obtained at week 24, from a patient treated with tofacitinib. This sequence was found in a human donor with alopecia areata. The chain joins TRBV2 to TRBJ1-5; tentative D call: TRBD1 (5 bases). The CDR3 spells CASSVRGDSNQPQHF. The CDR3 DNA reads as TGTGCCAGCAGTGTGAGGGGAGATAGCAATCAGCCCCAGCATTTT.